This T cell receptor beta chain was sequenced for a study of blood T cell repertoires in COVID-19 (dated by TCRdb to 2019 to 2021). Study-wide context: Samples from collaborators originated in the United States, Italy and Spain and spanned both the acute and convalescent phases of COVID-19. Deeply sampled blood TCRbeta repertoires from subjects exposed to, actively infected with, or recovered from COVID-19 were included in the dataset. The material from the prospective study consisted of cDNA or gDNA derived from T cells, B-cell-depleted T cells, or PBMCs. Nearly every sample came with metadata listing a de-identified subject ID, COVID-19 status, age in years and sex. The samples were drawn from two sources: the first 160 participants of the ongoing ImmuneRACE study, and over 1,000 subjects contributed by 6 global collaborators. Where HLA class I and class II types were available, the types were taken from metadata supplied by the sample provider, not from assay-based typing. A freely available public database, intended as a resource for researchers studying the immune response to SARS-CoV-2, is where the repertoires were released. Results and caveats for the whole study, not just this receptor: How much clinical and demographic metadata was included differed by source and by participant, and the metadata was provided uncurated.

The immunoSEQ Assay, a bias-controlled multiplex PCR, was used to amplify TCRbeta CDR3 regions from genomic DNA. The authors processed their data as follows. Nucleated cell counts per sample were estimated from amplification of reference gene primers within the assay. To quantify the absolute abundance of each unique TCRbeta CDR3 rearrangement, sequence reads were collapsed and filtered. For each sample, productive Simpson clonality was calculated as the square root of Simpson's diversity index over productive rearrangements. The immuneACCESS repertoire file appears here via TCRdb, limited to in-frame rearrangements. These files lack a portion of the clones; in checked studies, under half of the deficit traces to unresolved V genes, and the cause of the others is not known. For V, J and clone size, that table is used; D and trimming come from the DNA. For this sample there are around 100,000 clones; over 75% appear just once. The leading ten clones occupy 32% of the sample.

Note on this clone: The clone's antigen remains unknown. No clone much larger than this one lies a single base away; base qualities are absent.

From the cysteine through the phenylalanine, the CDR3 covers 13 amino acids. The only DNA kept is the CDR3, 39 bases in frame from the first base. Ends trimmed: V by 5 bases, J by 9 bases; bases unmatched to a gene: 7. As encoded in the germline V gene, CDR1 is SGHTA while CDR2 is FQGNSA. Each collaborating institution followed its own protocols to collect whole blood in K2EDTA tubes. Collaborator samples were shipped for TCRbeta analysis as frozen whole blood, isolated PBMCs, or DNA extracted from either sample type. The sample comprised peripheral blood. The origin of this receptor is a woman aged 80 or older with acute or convalescent COVID-19. The receptor chain draws on TRBV7-2 and TRBJ1-5; TRBD1 fits 7 bases in the junction. The CDR3 loop reads CASSQLQGRPQHF. At the DNA level, the sequence is TGTGCCAGCAGCCAATTACAGGGGAGGCCCCAGCATTTT.